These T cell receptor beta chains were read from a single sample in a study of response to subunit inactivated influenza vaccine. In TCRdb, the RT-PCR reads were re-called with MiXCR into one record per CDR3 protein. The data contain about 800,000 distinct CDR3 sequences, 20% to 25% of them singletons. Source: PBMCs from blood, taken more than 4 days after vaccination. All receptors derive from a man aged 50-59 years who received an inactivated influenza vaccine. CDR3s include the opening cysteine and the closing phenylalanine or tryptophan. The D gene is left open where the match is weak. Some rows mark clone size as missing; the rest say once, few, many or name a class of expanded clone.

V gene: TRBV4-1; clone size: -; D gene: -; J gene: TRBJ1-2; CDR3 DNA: TGCGCCAGCAGCCGACGGGGGGGAGATGGCTACACCTTC; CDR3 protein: CASSRRGGDGYTF
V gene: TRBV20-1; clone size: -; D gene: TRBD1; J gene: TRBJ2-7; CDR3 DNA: TGCAGTGCTAAACGGGACAGGGTGGGCGAGCAGTACTTC; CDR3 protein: CSAKRDRVGEQYF
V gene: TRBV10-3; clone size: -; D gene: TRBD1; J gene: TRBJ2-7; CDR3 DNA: TGTGCCATCAGTGGTGGGACAGGGGGTTTGAGCGAGCAGTACTTC; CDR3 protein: CAISGGTGGLSEQYF
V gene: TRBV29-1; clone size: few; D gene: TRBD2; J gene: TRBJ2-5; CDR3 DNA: TGCAGCGCGGGGGGGGCCAGGGAGACCCAGTACTTC; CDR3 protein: CSAGGARETQYF
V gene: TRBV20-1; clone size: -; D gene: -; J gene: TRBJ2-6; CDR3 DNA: TGCAGTGCTAGATACACAACTGGGGCCAACGTCCTGACTTTC; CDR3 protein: CSARYTTGANVLTF
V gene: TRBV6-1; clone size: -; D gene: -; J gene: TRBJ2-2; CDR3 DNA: TGTGCCAGCAGCCCCCTTCGGGGCACCGGGGAGCTGTTTTTT; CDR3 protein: CASSPLRGTGELFF
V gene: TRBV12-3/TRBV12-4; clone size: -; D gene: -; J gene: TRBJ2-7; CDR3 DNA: TGTGCCAGCATGGGGTATGGGAGGAAAACCTACGAGCAGTACTTC; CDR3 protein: CASMGYGRKTYEQYF
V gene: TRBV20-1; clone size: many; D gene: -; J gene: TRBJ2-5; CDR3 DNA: TGCAGTGCTAGAGATAATTTAAAAGAGACCCAGTACTTC; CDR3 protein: CSARDNLKETQYF
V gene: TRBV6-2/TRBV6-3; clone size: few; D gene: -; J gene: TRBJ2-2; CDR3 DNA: TGTGCCAGCATTCACTCGGGGACCGCAGTCTTCGGGGAGCTGTTTTTT; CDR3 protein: CASIHSGTAVFGELFF
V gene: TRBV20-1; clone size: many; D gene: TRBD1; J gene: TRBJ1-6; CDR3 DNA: TGCAGTGCTATGGGACAGGGGTATAATTCACCCCTCCACTTT; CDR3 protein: CSAMGQGYNSPLHF
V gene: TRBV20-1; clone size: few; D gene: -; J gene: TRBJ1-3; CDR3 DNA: TGCAGTGCTTTGGGATTTGCTGGAAACACCATATATTTT; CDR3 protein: CSALGFAGNTIYF
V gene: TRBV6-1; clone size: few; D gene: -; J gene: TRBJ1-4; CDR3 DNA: TGTGCCAGCACCCCTGGACGGGCCCTGGCAACTAATGAAAAACTGTTTTTT; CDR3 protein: CASTPGRALATNEKLFF
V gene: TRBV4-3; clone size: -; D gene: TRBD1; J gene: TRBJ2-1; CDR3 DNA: TGCGCCAGCAGCCATTCGGGCTCCAGTACAGGGGGCAATGAGCAGTTCTTC; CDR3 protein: CASSHSGSSTGGNEQFF
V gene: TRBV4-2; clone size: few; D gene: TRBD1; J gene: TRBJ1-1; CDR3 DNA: TGTGCCAGCAGCCAAGCGACAGGGGCCAACACTGAAGCTTTCTTT; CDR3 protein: CASSQATGANTEAFF
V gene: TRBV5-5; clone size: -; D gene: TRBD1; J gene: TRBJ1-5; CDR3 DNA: TGTGCCAGCAGCTTGGAGGGGACAGTCGCCCAGCATTTT; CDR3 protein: CASSLEGTVAQHF
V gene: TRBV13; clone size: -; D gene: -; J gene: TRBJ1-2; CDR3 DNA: TGTGCCAGCAGCCTACCCGGGGAGTCAGGGTATGGCTACACCTTC; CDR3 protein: CASSLPGESGYGYTF
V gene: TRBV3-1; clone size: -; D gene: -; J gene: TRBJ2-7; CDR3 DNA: TGTGCCAGCCGCGGGGCGGACTCCTACGAGCAGTACTTC; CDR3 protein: CASRGADSYEQYF